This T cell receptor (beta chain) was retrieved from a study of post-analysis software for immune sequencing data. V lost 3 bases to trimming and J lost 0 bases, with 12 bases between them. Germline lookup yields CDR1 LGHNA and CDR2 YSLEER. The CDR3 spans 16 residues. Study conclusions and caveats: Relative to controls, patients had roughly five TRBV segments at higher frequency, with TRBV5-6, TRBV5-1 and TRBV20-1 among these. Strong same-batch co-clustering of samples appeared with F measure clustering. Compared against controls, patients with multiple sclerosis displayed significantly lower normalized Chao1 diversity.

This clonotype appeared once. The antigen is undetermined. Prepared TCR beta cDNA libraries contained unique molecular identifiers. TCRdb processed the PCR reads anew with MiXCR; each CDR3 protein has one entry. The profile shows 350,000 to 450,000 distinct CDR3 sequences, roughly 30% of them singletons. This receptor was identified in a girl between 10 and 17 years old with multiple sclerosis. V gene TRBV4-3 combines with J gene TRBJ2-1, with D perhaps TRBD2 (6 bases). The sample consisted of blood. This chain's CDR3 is CASSQTGTGSYNEQFF. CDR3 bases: TGCGCCAGCAGCCAGACCGGGACTGGCTCCTACAATGAGCAGTTCTTC.